The 18 T cell receptor beta chains given below trace back to one sample, sequenced in a study of T-cell reconstitution after alpha-beta-depleted transplantation in children. Molecular barcoding with unique molecular identifiers was used for the TCRbeta library. MiXCR, run by TCRdb on the PCR reads, gives a single entry per CDR3 protein. The sample holds some 500,000 distinct CDR3 sequences, about 17% seen once. Source: PBMCs from the stem cell graft donor, taken from the stem cell graft. Every receptor here comes from a human donor who donated a stem cell graft to a child with acute lymphoblastic leukemia.

The J gene is TRBJ2-5, the V gene TRBV6-6; 8 bases agree with TRBD1. V lost 10 bases to trimming and J lost 4 bases; unmatched junction nucleotides: 5. This CDR3 contains 12 residues. Looked up from germline, CDR1 is MNHNY and CDR2 is SVGAGI (reference sequence). The CDR3 region is CATKTGVETQYF. CDR3 DNA sequence: TGTGCCACCAAGACAGGGGTAGAGACCCAGTACTTC.

This clonotype was seen many times. An end of the junction does not agree with germline; a read error may underlie this. The J gene is TRBJ1-1, the V gene TRBV5-1, with TRBD1 matching over 7 bases. This CDR3 contains 13 residues. Germline CDR1 is SGHRS and CDR2 is YFSETQ. The CDR3: CASSLGGHTEAFF. For the CDR3, the DNA is TGTGCCAGCAGCTTAGGGGGCCACACTGAAGCTTTCTTT.

The table lists this clonotype with many counts. V usage is TRBV12-3 or TRBV12-4 and J usage is TRBJ2-1, with TRBD2 matching over 11 bases. This CDR3 spans 16 amino acids. J gave up 5 bases and V 7 bases, and 10 bases lay outside the gene matches. The chain's CDR3 is CASIPSGRSPNNEQFF. Written as DNA, the CDR3 is TGTGCCAGCATCCCTAGCGGGAGGTCACCTAACAATGAGCAGTTCTTC.

The rearrangement uses TRBV11-2 and TRBJ1-6; D gene ambiguous. CDR1 SGHAT and CDR2 FQNNGV come from the germline V gene. The V end was cut by 6 bases, the J end by 7 bases, with 7 bases between. The CDR3 has 12 amino acids. CDR3 loop: CASSFLNSPLHF. As DNA, the CDR3 is TGTGCCAGCAGTTTTTTAAATTCACCCCTCCACTTT.

In this sample, this clonotype turned up a few times. The chain joins TRBV11-2 to TRBJ1-1, with 8 nucleotides matching TRBD1. The germline gives CDR1 SGHAT, CDR2 FQNNGV. V lost 5 bases to trimming and J lost 7 bases; unmatched junction nucleotides: 9. The CDR3 length is 14 residues. This CDR3 reads CASSRGQGRIEAFF. The DNA for the CDR3 is TGTGCCAGCAGCCGAGGACAGGGTAGAATTGAAGCTTTCTTT.

This clonotype was seen a few times. The rearrangement joins TRBV3-1 to TRBJ2-1; D call uncertain. The CDR3 is 14 amino acids. V was pared by 0 bases and J by 9 bases, with 12 bases between. Germline lookup yields CDR1 LGHDT and CDR2 YNNKEL (reference sequence). This CDR3 reads CASSQDLTSLEQFF. The CDR3 DNA follows: TGTGCCAGCAGCCAAGATTTAACCTCTCTTGAGCAGTTCTTC.

This clonotype has more than one count but fewer than ten. The chain has TRBV5-1 and TRBJ2-6, with D perhaps matching TRBD1 or TRBD2 (5 bases each). Trimming took 1 base from V and 1 from J, leaving 18 bases between them. The CDR3 contains 19 residues. Germline-derived CDR1 and CDR2 are SGHRS and YFSETQ. CDR3 loop: CASSLSPTGARSGANVLTF. CDR3 nucleotides: TGCGCCAGCAGCTTGTCCCCTACCGGGGCTCGATCTGGGGCCAACGTCCTGACTTTC.

This sequence joins TRBV27 and TRBJ2-7, with 8 bases fitting TRBD1. Germline loops: CDR1 MNHEY, CDR2 SMNVEV (reference sequence). Trimming cost V 5 bases and J 9 bases; bases outside gene matches: 12. The CDR3 has 14 amino acids. This CDR3 is CASSLTDRVDRQYF. CDR3 coding DNA: TGTGCCAGCAGTCTAACGGACAGGGTGGATAGGCAGTACTTC.

This rearrangement joins TRBV12-3 or TRBV12-4 to TRBJ1-2; D uncertain. The CDR3 consists of 14 residues. Trimming stripped 3 bases from V and 1 base from J, with 9 bases between. The CDR3 nucleotides read TGTGCCAGCAGTTTCGGCAGCCTTAACTATGGCTACACCTTC. Protein product: CASSFGSLNYGYTF.

The CDR3 coding sequence is TGCGCCAGCAGCTTGGAACAGGGGATGGGCTACACCTTC. It specifies CASSLEQGMGYTF. The chain has TRBV5-1 and TRBJ1-2, with 7 bases matching TRBD1. Germline V gene data show CDR1 as SGHRS and CDR2 as YFSETQ. Germline trimming cut 0 bases from V and 8 bases from J; bases unmatched to any gene: 4. The CDR3 length is 13 residues. Filled out from reference TRBV5-1 and TRBJ1-2, the complete variable domain reads KAGVTQTPRYLIKTRGQQVTLSCSPISGHRSVSWYQQTPGQGLQFLFEYFSETQRNKGNFPGRFSGRQFSNSRSEMNVSTLELGDSALYLCASSLEQGMGYTFGSGTRLTVV.

The rearrangement uses TRBV9 and TRBJ2-7, with D maybe TRBD1 (5 bases). Germline assignment: CDR1 SGDLS and CDR2 YYNGEE. V lost 10 bases, J lost 2 bases, and 16 bases lay in between. The CDR3 extends over 13 amino acids. The CDR3 here is CASEPGRAYEQYF. The CDR3 DNA follows: TGTGCCTCCGAGCCGGGCAGGGCCTACGAGCAGTACTTC.

This clonotype was seen just once. The genes are TRBV5-6 and TRBJ2-7, with a weak D call TRBD2 (6 bases). Germline V gene data show CDR1 as SGHDT and CDR2 as YYEEEE. This CDR3 is built from 20 residues. The V end lost 1 base, the J end lost 4 bases, and 30 bases lay between the germline ends. CDR3 region: CASSLQFAGTKYSTTYEQYF. The CDR3 nucleotides read TGTGCCAGCAGCTTGCAATTTGCGGGGACCAAGTACAGTACAACTTACGAGCAGTACTTC.

The chain combines TRBV2 with TRBJ2-7, with 7 nucleotides matching TRBD2. In germline, CDR1 is SNHLY, CDR2 FYNNEI. V dropped 6 bases and J dropped 5; count of bases not matched to a gene: 13. CDR3 length equals 15 residues. CDR3 residues: CASRRAEQRENEQYF. CDR3 bases: TGTGCCAGCAGGAGGGCTGAGCAGCGGGAAAACGAGCAGTACTTC.

This clonotype was found a few times. V and J are TRBV5-6 and TRBJ2-1; D not certain. Germline CDR1 SGHDT, CDR2 YYEEEE. This CDR3 has 15 amino acids. Trimming removed 0 bases from V and 2 bases from J, with 9 bases in between. CDR3 sequence reads: CASSLGPQAYNEQFF. The CDR3 DNA reads TGTGCCAGCAGCTTGGGGCCGCAAGCCTACAATGAGCAGTTCTTC.

V gene TRBV12-3 or TRBV12-4 combines with J gene TRBJ2-7; 9 positions match TRBD1. This CDR3 is built from 15 residues. The trim removed 5 bases at V and 4 bases at J, leaving 9 bases unmatched. The CDR3 region is CASSDAGTGQYEQYF. The CDR3 nucleotides are TGTGCCAGCAGTGACGCCGGGACAGGGCAGTACGAGCAGTACTTC.

This chain links TRBV7-3 with TRBJ2-1; D not resolved. The CDR3 runs to 14 residues. The germline CDR1 and CDR2 sequences are SGHTA and FQGTGA. Trimming pared 5 bases from V and 6 bases from J, leaving 14 bases between. The CDR3 sequence: CASSPGLSGNEQFF. CDR3 nucleotides: TGTGCCAGCAGCCCCGGCTTGTCGGGCAATGAGCAGTTCTTC.

This clonotype came up a few times. The chain joins TRBV27 to TRBJ1-1; D is ambiguous. The CDR3 covers 14 residues. Germline V CDR1 and CDR2: MNHEY, SMNVEV (reference sequence). The ends were cut back, 2 bases at V and 5 bases at J, with 12 bases in the middle. The CDR3, as DNA: TGTGCCAGCAGTTTAGGGAGGAGGAGTACTGAAGCTTTCTTT. Translated: CASSLGRRSTEAFF.

This clonotype has a handful of counts. V is TRBV20-1 and J is TRBJ1-1; no clear D gene. Germline loops: CDR1 DFQATT, CDR2 SNEGSKA (reference sequence). The CDR3 has 11 residues. With 5 bases removed from V and 4 bases from J, the gap between germline ends came to 8 bases. The CDR3 nucleotides are TGCAGTGCTGAGTGGGGCACTGAAGCTTTCTTT. Encoded protein: CSAEWGTEAFF.